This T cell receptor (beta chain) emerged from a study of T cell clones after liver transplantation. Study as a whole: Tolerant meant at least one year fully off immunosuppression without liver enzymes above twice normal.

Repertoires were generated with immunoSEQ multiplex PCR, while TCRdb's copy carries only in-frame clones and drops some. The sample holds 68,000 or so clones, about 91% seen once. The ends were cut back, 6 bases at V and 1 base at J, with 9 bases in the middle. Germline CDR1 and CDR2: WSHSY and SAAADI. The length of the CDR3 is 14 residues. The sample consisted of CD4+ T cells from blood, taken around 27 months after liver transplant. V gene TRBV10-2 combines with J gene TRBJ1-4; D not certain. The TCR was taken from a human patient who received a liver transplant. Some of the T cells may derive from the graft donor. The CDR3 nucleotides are TGCGCCAGCAGGCTATCAAAAACTAATGAAAAACTGTTTTTT. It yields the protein CASRLSKTNEKLFF.